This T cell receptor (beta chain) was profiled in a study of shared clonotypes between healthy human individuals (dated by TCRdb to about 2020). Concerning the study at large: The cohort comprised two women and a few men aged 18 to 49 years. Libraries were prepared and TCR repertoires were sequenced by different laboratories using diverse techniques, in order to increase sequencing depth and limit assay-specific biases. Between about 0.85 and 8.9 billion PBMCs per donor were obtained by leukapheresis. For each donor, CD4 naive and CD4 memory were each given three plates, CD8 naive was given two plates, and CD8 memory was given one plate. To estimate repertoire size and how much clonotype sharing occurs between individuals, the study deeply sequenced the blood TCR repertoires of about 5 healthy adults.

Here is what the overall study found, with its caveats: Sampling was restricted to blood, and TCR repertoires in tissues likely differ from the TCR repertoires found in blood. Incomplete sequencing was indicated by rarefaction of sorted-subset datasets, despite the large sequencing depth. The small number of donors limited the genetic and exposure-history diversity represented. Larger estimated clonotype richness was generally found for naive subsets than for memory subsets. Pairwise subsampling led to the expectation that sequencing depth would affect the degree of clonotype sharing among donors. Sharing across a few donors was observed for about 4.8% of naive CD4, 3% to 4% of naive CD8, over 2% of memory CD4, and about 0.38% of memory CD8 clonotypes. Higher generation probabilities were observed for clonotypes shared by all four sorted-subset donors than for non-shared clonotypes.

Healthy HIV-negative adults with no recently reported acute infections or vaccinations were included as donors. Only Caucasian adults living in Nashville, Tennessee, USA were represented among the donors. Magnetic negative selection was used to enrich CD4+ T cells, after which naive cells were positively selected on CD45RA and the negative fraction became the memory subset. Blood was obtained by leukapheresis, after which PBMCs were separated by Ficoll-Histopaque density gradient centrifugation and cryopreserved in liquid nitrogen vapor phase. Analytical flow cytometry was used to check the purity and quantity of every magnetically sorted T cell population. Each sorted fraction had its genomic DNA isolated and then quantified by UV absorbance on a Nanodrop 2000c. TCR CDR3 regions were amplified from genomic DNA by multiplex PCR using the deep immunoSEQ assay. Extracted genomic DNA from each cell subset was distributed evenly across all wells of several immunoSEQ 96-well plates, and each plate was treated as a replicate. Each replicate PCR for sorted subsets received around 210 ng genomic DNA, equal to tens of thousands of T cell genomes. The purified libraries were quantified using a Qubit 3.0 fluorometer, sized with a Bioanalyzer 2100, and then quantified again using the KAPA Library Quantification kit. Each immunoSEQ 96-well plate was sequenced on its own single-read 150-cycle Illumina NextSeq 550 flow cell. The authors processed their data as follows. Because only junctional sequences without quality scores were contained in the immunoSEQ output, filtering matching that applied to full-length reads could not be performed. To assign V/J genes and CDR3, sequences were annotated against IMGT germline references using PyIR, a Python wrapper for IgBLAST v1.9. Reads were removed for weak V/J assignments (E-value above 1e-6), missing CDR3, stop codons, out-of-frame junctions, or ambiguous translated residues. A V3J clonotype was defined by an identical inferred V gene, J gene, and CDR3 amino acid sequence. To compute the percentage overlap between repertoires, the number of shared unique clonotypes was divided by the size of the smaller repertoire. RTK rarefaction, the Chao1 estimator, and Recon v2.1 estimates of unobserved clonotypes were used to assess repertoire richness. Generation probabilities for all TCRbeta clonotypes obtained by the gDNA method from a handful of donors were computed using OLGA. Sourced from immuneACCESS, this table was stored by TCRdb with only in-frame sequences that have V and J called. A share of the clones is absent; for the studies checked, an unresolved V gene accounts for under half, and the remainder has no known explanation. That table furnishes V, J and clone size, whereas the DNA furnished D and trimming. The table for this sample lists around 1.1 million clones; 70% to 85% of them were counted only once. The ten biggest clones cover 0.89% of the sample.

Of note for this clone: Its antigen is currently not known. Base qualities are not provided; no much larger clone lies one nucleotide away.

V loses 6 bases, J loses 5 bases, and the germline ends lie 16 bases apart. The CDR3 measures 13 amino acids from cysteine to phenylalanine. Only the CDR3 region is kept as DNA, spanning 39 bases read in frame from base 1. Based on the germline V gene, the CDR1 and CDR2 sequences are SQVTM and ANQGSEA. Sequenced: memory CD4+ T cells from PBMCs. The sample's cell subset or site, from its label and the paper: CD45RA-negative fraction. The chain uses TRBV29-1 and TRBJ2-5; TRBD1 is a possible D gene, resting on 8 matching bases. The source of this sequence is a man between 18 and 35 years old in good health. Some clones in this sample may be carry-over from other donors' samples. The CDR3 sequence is CSVTTGGGETQYF. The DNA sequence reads TGCAGCGTAACCACAGGGGGAGGGGAGACCCAGTACTTC.